Presented here are 20 T cell receptor beta chains from one specimen sequenced in a study of cytomegalovirus exposure and HLA in healthy donors. Use of 60 Vbeta and 13 Jbeta primers characterized the PCR. The method was immunoSEQ multiplex PCR; TCRdb's version includes in-frame clones alone and lacks a portion of them. The repertoire table contains roughly 58,000 clones. The source material was PBMCs. The source is a woman in her fifties or sixties in good health and CMV-seropositive.

The V and J genes are TRBV7-9 and TRBJ2-7; 9 positions match TRBD1. CDR3 length: 14 amino acids. The J segment lost 5 bases and the V segment lost 6 bases, leaving 8 bases of the junction unmatched. CDR1 and CDR2 from the germline V gene are SEHNR and FQNEAQ (reference sequence). The CDR3 reads CASRGPGQGHEQYF. The CDR3 DNA follows: TGTGCCAGCAGGGGACCGGGACAGGGCCACGAGCAGTACTTC.

The chain links TRBV5-1 to TRBJ1-2, with D tentatively TRBD1 (5 bases). Trimming took off 2 bases at V and 4 bases at J, with 9 bases between the two ends. Germline loops: CDR1 SGHRS, CDR2 YFSETQ. The CDR3 length is 13 residues. The CDR3 bases are TGCGCCAGCAGCTTCGACAGCTTCTATGGCTACACCTTC. As protein: CASSFDSFYGYTF.

The rearrangement joins TRBV27 to TRBJ1-2, with D maybe TRBD1 (5 bases). The CDR3 is 14 residues long. The germline gives CDR1 MNHEY, CDR2 SMNVEV (reference sequence). Trimming took off 3 bases at V and 2 bases at J, with 10 bases between the two ends. CDR3 residues: CASSFEAGNYGYTF. The CDR3 nucleotides read TGTGCCAGCAGTTTTGAGGCAGGGAACTATGGCTACACCTTC.

The genes are TRBV5-1 and TRBJ1-2; the D gene is possibly TRBD1 (6 bases). Germline loops: CDR1 SGHRS, CDR2 YFSETQ. V dropped 1 base and J dropped 5 bases, with 18 bases sitting between them. The CDR3 runs to 16 residues. The CDR3 region is CASSLTNSDSLYGYTF. DNA of the CDR3: TGCGCCAGCAGCTTGACGAACTCGGACAGCCTATATGGCTACACCTTC.

V usage is TRBV29-1 and J usage is TRBJ1-3; D not resolved. This CDR3 is built from 13 residues. CDR1 is SQVTM and CDR2 is ANQGSEA in the germline V gene. V was trimmed by 4 bases and J by 0 bases, leaving 7 bases between them. CDR3 in amino acids: CSVVRDSGNTIYF. CDR3 sequence (DNA): TGCAGCGTTGTACGGGACTCTGGAAACACCATATATTTT.

The chain recombines TRBV5-4 with TRBJ2-3; a weak D match, TRBD1 (5 bases). The CDR3 is 13 residues long. Per germline, CDR1 SGHNT and CDR2 YYREEE (reference sequence). V lost 0 bases and J 5 bases, leaving 7 bases between the germline ends. For the CDR3, the DNA is TGTGCCAGCAGCTTGGAGGACATAGATACGCAGTATTTT. Its protein product is CASSLEDIDTQYF.

This chain uses TRBV6-5 with TRBJ2-7, with D perhaps matching TRBD2 (6 bases). V dropped 7 bases and J dropped 7 bases, with 17 bases sitting between them. Germline V CDR1 and CDR2: MNHEY, SVGAGI. The CDR3 sequence is 13 residues long. DNA for the CDR3: TGTGCCAGCATCTCCTGGACTACGAGGGAGCAGTACTTC. This gives the protein CASISWTTREQYF.

The V gene is TRBV6-4, the J gene TRBJ2-3, with 9 positions matching TRBD2. The ends lost 5 bases at V and 2 bases at J; junction bases unmatched: 8. The CDR3 length is 16 residues. CDR1 and CDR2 from the germline V gene are MRHNA and SNTAGT. The CDR3 protein is CASSPSSGAPTDTQYF. In DNA form, the CDR3 reads TGTGCCAGCAGTCCGTCTAGCGGGGCCCCCACAGATACGCAGTATTTT.

This chain uses TRBV7-2 with TRBJ2-5; TRBD2 might be the D (6 bases). The germline V gene has CDR1 SGHTA and CDR2 FQGNSA. Trimming pared 5 bases from V and 5 bases from J, leaving 15 bases between. The CDR3 length is 14 residues. CDR3 DNA sequence: TGTGCCAGCAGCCTACCGGGAGTTCGGGAGACCCAGTACTTC. This translates into CASSLPGVRETQYF.

The CDR3 loop is CASSQEGAIMNTEAFF. The CDR3 DNA sequence: TGCGCCAGCAGCCAAGAGGGCGCAATCATGAACACTGAAGCTTTCTTT. This chain uses TRBV4-1 with TRBJ1-1; no reliable D call. The CDR3 consists of 16 residues. Germline assignment: CDR1 MGHRA and CDR2 YSYEKL. V was pared by 0 bases and J by 0 bases, with 11 bases between.

The J gene is TRBJ2-1, the V gene TRBV29-1, with TRBD2 matching over 9 bases. V dropped 0 bases and J dropped 4; count of bases not matched to a gene: 4. Germline values: CDR1 SQVTM, CDR2 ANQGSEA. There are 15 residues in the CDR3. As DNA, the CDR3 is TGCAGCGTTGAAGATCCGCTAGCGGGGTACAATGAGCAGTTCTTC. Residues: CSVEDPLAGYNEQFF.

This rearrangement joins TRBV9 to TRBJ2-7, with a possible D match to TRBD2 (7 bases). The CDR3 loop spans 16 amino acids. The V end lost 0 bases, the J end lost 4 bases, and 17 bases lay between the germline ends. Germline values: CDR1 SGDLS, CDR2 YYNGEE. CDR3 coding DNA: TGTGCCAGCAGCGTAGATGGGGGGGCCGGGGTATACGAGCAGTACTTC. Translating gives CASSVDGGAGVYEQYF.

The chain uses TRBV7-9 and TRBJ2-3; the match to TRBD2 covers 8 bases. Germline V lookup: CDR1 SEHNR, CDR2 FQNEAQ (reference sequence). Trimming cost V 2 bases and J 3 bases; bases outside gene matches: 1. The CDR3 has 14 residues. CDR3 DNA: TGTGCCAGCAGCTTACGGGGGGGGACAGATACGCAGTATTTT. This codes for CASSLRGGTDTQYF.

The CDR3 loop is CASSLYSPVSAFF. CDR3 DNA sequence: TGCGCCAGCAGCTTGTATAGCCCCGTTTCAGCTTTCTTT. The V and J genes are TRBV5-1 and TRBJ1-1, with unresolved D. V lost 1 base and J 10 bases, leaving 14 bases between the germline ends. Germline V CDR1 and CDR2: SGHRS, YFSETQ. The CDR3 runs 13 residues.

The chain combines TRBV2 with TRBJ2-7; 10 nucleotides match TRBD1. Germline-derived CDR1 and CDR2 are SNHLY and FYNNEI. The CDR3 covers 15 residues. V dropped 6 bases and J dropped 3; count of bases not matched to a gene: 8. Here the CDR3 DNA reads TGTGCCAGCAGACTTGGGACAGGGGTCCTCTACGAGCAGTACTTC. Its translation is CASRLGTGVLYEQYF.

The rearrangement uses TRBV5-8 and TRBJ1-2, with D maybe TRBD1 (6 bases). With 4 bases removed from V and 6 bases from J, the gap between germline ends came to 13 bases. CDR1 is SGHTS and CDR2 is YDEGEE in the germline V gene. CDR3 length: 13 residues. In nucleotides, the CDR3 is TGTGCCAGCAGCCTACGGACAGAGAATGGCTACACCTTC. Translating it yields CASSLRTENGYTF. Full variable domain (missing parts from reference TRBV5-8 and TRBJ1-2): EAGVTQSPTHLIKTRGQQATLRCSPISGHTSVYWYQQALGLGLQFLLWYDEGEERNRGNFPPRFSGRQFPNYSSELNVNALELEDSALYLCASSLRTENGYTFGSGTRLTVV.

V usage is TRBV28 and J usage is TRBJ2-5; a weak D match, TRBD2 (5 bases). The DNA end favors TRBJ2-7, so the J call may be wrong. The germline V gene encodes CDR1 MDHEN and CDR2 SYDVKM. There are 13 residues in the CDR3. CDR3 sequence (DNA): TGTGCCAGCGGAAAAGCGGAGTCCTACGAGCAGTACTTC. Translating it yields CASGKAESYEQYF.

The chain couples TRBV5-1 to TRBJ2-2, with D hard to call. Trimming shortened V by 0 bases and J by 4 bases, and 7 bases separated the two germline ends. Germline-derived CDR1 and CDR2 are SGHRS and YFSETQ. CDR3 size: 14 residues. CDR3: CASSLELTTGELFF. The DNA for the CDR3 is TGCGCCAGCAGCTTGGAGCTTACCACCGGGGAGCTGTTTTTT.

The V gene is TRBV5-1, the J gene TRBJ2-7; 7 bases are a match to TRBD1. V lost 4 bases, J lost 2 bases, and 9 bases stayed unmatched. The CDR3 length is 15 residues. Germline lookup yields CDR1 SGHRS and CDR2 YFSETQ. The CDR3 loop reads CASSTSGTVPYEQYF. As DNA, the CDR3 is TGCGCCAGCAGCACGTCCGGGACAGTTCCCTACGAGCAGTACTTC.

The V gene is TRBV27, the J gene TRBJ1-5; 7 bases match TRBD1. V lost 6 bases and J lost 9; bases outside the gene matches: 11. The germline V gene has CDR1 MNHEY and CDR2 SMNVEV (reference sequence). CDR3 length: 14 residues. This chain's CDR3 is CASRTGTEGRPQHF. DNA for the CDR3: TGTGCCAGCAGAACCGGGACAGAAGGGAGGCCCCAGCATTTT.